Below are 29 T cell receptor beta chains sequenced from a single sample in a study of neoadjuvant anti-PD-1 for oral cavity cancer. The time point: after neoadjuvant nivolumab, at surgical resection. Sequenced by immunoSEQ multiplex PCR; TCRdb stores in-frame clones only, minus some. The table lists over 60,000 clones, 70% to 90% of them singletons. Source: PBMCs, taken after nivolumab (anti-PD-1) treatment. The receptors shown here come from a person aged 40-85 years with oral cavity squamous cell carcinoma.

This chain uses TRBV9 with TRBJ2-2, with 9 bases aligning to TRBD2. Germline trimming cut 0 bases from V and 5 bases from J; bases unmatched to any gene: 2. CDR3 size: 15 residues. Per germline, CDR1 SGDLS and CDR2 YYNGEE. CDR3 sequence: CASSVGGRGTGELFF. The CDR3 DNA is TGTGCCAGCAGCGTAGGCGGGAGGGGGACCGGGGAGCTGTTTTTT. The whole variable domain, filled in from reference TRBV9 and TRBJ2-2, reads DSGVTQTPKHLITATGQRVTLRCSPRSGDLSVYWYQQSLDQGLQFLIQYYNGEERAKGNILERFSAQQFPDLHSELNLSSLELGDSALYFCASSVGGRGTGELFFGEGSRLTVL.

The genes are TRBV4-2 and TRBJ2-2; D unclear. The CDR3 totals 14 residues. V lost 0 bases, J lost 6 bases, and 8 bases lay in between. Germline V gene data show CDR1 as LGHNA and CDR2 as YNFKEQ. The CDR3 DNA reads TGTGCCAGCAGCCAAGAGAAGGGTCCCGGGGAGCTGTTTTTT. Amino acids: CASSQEKGPGELFF.

A single count supports this clone. The chain links TRBV6-1 to TRBJ2-7, with 8 bases that match TRBD1. Germline V gene sequence: CDR1 MNHNS, CDR2 SASEGT. This CDR3 is 15 amino acids long. With V trimmed by 2 bases and J by 1 base, 4 bases remained unmatched. DNA for the CDR3: TGTGCCAGCAGTGAATATTGGACAGGGTCCTACGAGCAGTACTTC. This translates into CASSEYWTGSYEQYF.

Concerning this clone itself: Other DNA sequences in this sample translate to the same CDR3. The V gene is TRBV2, the J gene TRBJ1-3; no firm D call. The CDR3 loop spans 11 amino acids. Per germline, CDR1 SNHLY and CDR2 FYNNEI. Trimming removed 3 bases from V and 7 bases from J, with 4 bases in between. The CDR3 here is CASSEQNTIYF. DNA for the CDR3: TGTGCCAGCAGTGAGCAGAACACCATATATTTT. The whole variable domain, remainder taken from reference TRBV2 and TRBJ1-3, is EPEVTQTPSHQVTQMGQEVILRCVPISNHLYFYWYRQILGQKVEFLVSFYNNEISEKSEIFDDQFSVERPDGSNFTLKIRSTKLEDSAMYFCASSEQNTIYFGEGSWLTVV.

Only one count was recorded for this clone. J is TRBJ2-7 and V is TRBV5-8, with 12 positions matching TRBD1. This CDR3 region has 15 residues. Germline V gene sequence: CDR1 SGHTS, CDR2 YDEGEE. After removal of 5 bases from V and 7 bases from J, the junction contained 10 bases not matched to a gene. The CDR3 nucleotides read TGTGCCAGCAGTTTCGAGGGACAGGGGGCGCGAGAGCAGTACTTC. Residues: CASSFEGQGAREQYF.

The J gene is TRBJ2-7, the V gene TRBV10-3, with D unclear. Trimming cost V 1 base and J 3 bases, with 7 bases left between them. In germline, CDR1 is ENHRY, CDR2 SYGVKD. The CDR3 has 13 residues. Written as DNA, the CDR3 is TGTGCCATCAGTGAGTTGTCTAGCTACGAGCAGTACTTC. This gives the protein CAISELSSYEQYF.

The V and J genes are TRBV18 and TRBJ1-1; no clear D gene. Germline CDR1 and CDR2: KGHSH and LQKENI. This CDR3 has 14 residues. V lost 3 bases and J lost 1, with 9 bases in between. The CDR3 sequence is CASSPADGNTEAFF. CDR3 DNA sequence: TGTGCCAGCTCACCCGCGGATGGGAACACTGAAGCTTTCTTT.

The gene calls are TRBV30 and TRBJ1-4; D might be TRBD1 (5 bases). There are 15 residues in the CDR3. CDR1 is GTSNPN and CDR2 is SVGIG in the germline V gene (reference sequence). V dropped 1 base and J dropped 0 bases, with 9 bases sitting between them. In DNA form, the CDR3 reads TGTGCCTGGAGTGGGAGGGACGCAACTAATGAAAAACTGTTTTTT. It specifies CAWSGRDATNEKLFF.

This clone appeared once. The rearrangement uses TRBV5-1 and TRBJ2-1; D gene uncertain. Germline lookup yields CDR1 SGHRS and CDR2 YFSETQ. Trimming cost V 1 base and J 8 bases, with 13 bases left between them. The CDR3 spans 14 residues. The CDR3 is CASSLLVSADEQFF. DNA for the CDR3: TGCGCCAGCAGCTTGTTAGTTTCGGCGGATGAGCAGTTCTTC.

This chain connects TRBV6-5 to TRBJ1-1, with D unclear. Germline values: CDR1 MNHEY, CDR2 SVGAGI. CDR3 length equals 13 residues. V shed 5 bases and J shed 2 bases, with 9 bases lying between them. The CDR3 DNA reads as TGTGCCAGCAGTCATCCACCAAACACTGAAGCTTTCTTT. Protein sequence: CASSHPPNTEAFF.

The chain carries TRBV7-8 and TRBJ2-1; 11 nucleotides line up with TRBD2. Germline CDR1 and CDR2: SGHVS and FQNEAQ. The J segment lost 6 bases and the V segment lost 5 bases, leaving 6 bases of the junction unmatched. The CDR3 contains 15 residues. DNA for the CDR3: TGTGCCAGCAGCCCTGGCCTAGCGGGAGGCAATGAGCAGTTCTTC. Protein: CASSPGLAGGNEQFF. Full variable domain (outside the CDR3, taken from reference TRBV7-8 and TRBJ2-1): GAGVSQSPRYKVAKRGQDVALRCDPISGHVSLFWYQQALGQGPEFLTYFQNEAQLDKSGLPSDRFFAERPEGSVSTLKIQRTQQEDSAVYLCASSPGLAGGNEQFFGPGTRLTVL.

This chain uses TRBV6-5 with TRBJ2-7; 11 bases fit TRBD2. The CDR3 has 15 residues. With 2 bases clipped from V and 4 bases from J, the junction kept 4 bases outside the gene matches. The V gene's germline CDR1 is MNHEY and CDR2 SVGAGI. CDR3: CASSYGTSGPYEQYF. The CDR3 DNA sequence: TGTGCCAGCAGTTACGGGACTAGCGGTCCGTACGAGCAGTACTTC.

This chain connects TRBV4-1 to TRBJ1-1; the D is unclear. CDR1 MGHRA and CDR2 YSYEKL come from the germline V gene. Deletions cut 8 bases from V and 0 bases from J, with 22 bases between. The CDR3 length is 17 residues. The CDR3 is CASHLGSLKSMNTEAFF. The DNA for the CDR3 is TGCGCCAGCCACCTGGGCTCCCTAAAATCTATGAACACTGAAGCTTTCTTT.

The chain joins TRBV15 to TRBJ2-7; 9 bases align to TRBD1. The CDR3 spans 15 residues. The germline gives CDR1 LNHNV, CDR2 YYDKDF (reference sequence). The J segment lost 6 bases and the V segment lost 1 base, leaving 7 bases of the junction unmatched. The CDR3 loop reads CATSRGRTGVGEQYF. Here the CDR3 DNA reads TGTGCCACCAGCAGAGGTCGGACAGGGGTTGGCGAGCAGTACTTC.

This clone was detected only a few times. The CDR3, as DNA: TGTGCCAGCAGCCGGATTCAGGGAAGCGGTCCCTACGAGCAGTACTTC. It is translated as CASSRIQGSGPYEQYF. The chain combines TRBV11-2 with TRBJ2-7; D tentatively fits TRBD1 or TRBD2 (5 bases each). This CDR3 is built from 16 residues. V lost 5 bases and J 2 bases, leaving 19 bases between the germline ends. CDR1 and CDR2 from the germline V gene are SGHAT and FQNNGV.

This chain connects TRBV4-1 to TRBJ2-1, with 8 bases aligning to TRBD2. The germline V gene has CDR1 MGHRA and CDR2 YSYEKL. Unmatched junction bases numbered 6, after V lost 3 bases and J lost 2 bases. This CDR3 contains 16 residues. The CDR3 loop is CASSQALAGTYNEQFF. In DNA form, the CDR3 reads TGCGCCAGCAGCCAGGCTCTAGCGGGCACCTACAATGAGCAGTTCTTC.

Note on this clone: Other nucleotide sequences from this sample produce the same CDR3. The J gene is TRBJ1-5, the V gene TRBV5-1, with no clear D. Deletions cut 2 bases from V and 7 bases from J, with 10 bases between. This CDR3 has 13 residues. The germline CDR1 and CDR2 sequences are SGHRS and YFSETQ. CDR3 nucleotides: TGCGCCAGCAGCTTAGGGTTGGGCCAGCCCCAGCATTTT. Its protein is CASSLGLGQPQHF.

This chain links TRBV19 with TRBJ1-5; 9 bases agree with TRBD1. This CDR3 has 14 residues. J gave up 4 bases and V 7 bases, and 5 bases lay outside the gene matches. CDR1 and CDR2 from the germline V gene are LNHDA and SQIVND (reference sequence). The CDR3 loop reads CASTHRGPNQPQHF. As DNA, the CDR3 is TGTGCCAGTACCCACAGGGGGCCAAATCAGCCCCAGCATTTT.

The chain carries TRBV30 and TRBJ1-4; D may be TRBD1 (5 bases). The CDR3 runs to 15 residues. V gave up 0 bases and J gave up 4 bases, with 12 bases separating them. CDR1 GTSNPN and CDR2 SVGIG come from the germline V gene (reference sequence). The CDR3 region is CAWSVRTRHNEKLFF. CDR3 coding DNA: TGTGCCTGGAGTGTGAGGACACGCCATAATGAAAAACTGTTTTTT.

CDR3 in amino acids: CAISADRGLSGNTIYF. CDR3 bases: TGTGCCATCAGTGCCGACAGGGGGTTGTCTGGAAACACCATATATTTT. This chain uses TRBV10-3 with TRBJ1-3; TRBD1 matches 9 bases. Germline lookup yields CDR1 ENHRY and CDR2 SYGVKD. This CDR3 contains 16 residues. J gave up 1 base and V 4 bases, and 5 bases lay outside the gene matches.

This clone was detected once. The chain couples TRBV11-2 to TRBJ2-7; 8 bases align to TRBD1. This CDR3 spans 13 amino acids. After removal of 4 bases from V and 5 bases from J, the junction contained 4 bases not matched to a gene. Germline-derived CDR1 and CDR2 are SGHAT and FQNNGV. In nucleotides, the CDR3 is TGTGCCAGCAGCTACGGACAGGGTAACGAGCAGTACTTC. Its translation: CASSYGQGNEQYF.

V and J are TRBV14 and TRBJ2-7; D is perhaps TRBD2 (6 bases). The CDR3 covers 18 residues. V was cut by 0 bases and J by 3 bases, with 21 bases left in between. Germline V CDR1 and CDR2: SGHDN, FVKESK. The CDR3 nucleotides read TGTGCCAGCAGCCAAGATCCTCTTTTTGGGGGGAGCTACTACGAGCAGTACTTC. This sequence encodes CASSQDPLFGGSYYEQYF.

The chain is built from TRBV5-1 and TRBJ1-3, with 9 bases aligning to TRBD1. The germline V gene has CDR1 SGHRS and CDR2 YFSETQ. The trim removed 3 bases at V and 4 bases at J, leaving 5 bases unmatched. The CDR3 extends over 15 amino acids. The CDR3 sequence: CASSSGQGGGNTIYF. In DNA form, the CDR3 reads TGCGCCAGCAGCTCGGGACAGGGAGGGGGAAACACCATATATTTT.

The chain recombines TRBV6-1 with TRBJ2-7, with 11 bases that match TRBD2. Germline lookup yields CDR1 MNHNS and CDR2 SASEGT. The CDR3 contains 16 residues. J was trimmed by 0 bases and V by 4 bases; bases with no gene match: 5. The CDR3 loop reads CASSGTTSGTSYEQYF. CDR3 nucleotides: TGTGCCAGCAGTGGGACGACTAGCGGGACCTCCTACGAGCAGTACTTC.

V gene TRBV6-1 combines with J gene TRBJ2-1; 10 positions match TRBD2. After removal of 8 bases from V and 3 bases from J, the junction contained 7 bases not matched to a gene. CDR1 is MNHNS and CDR2 is SASEGT in the germline V gene. The CDR3 contains 15 residues. The CDR3 loop is CASRRWTSGYNEQFF. The CDR3 region has the DNA TGTGCCAGCCGTCGATGGACTAGCGGCTACAATGAGCAGTTCTTC.

J is TRBJ1-1 and V is TRBV19; TRBD1 is a possible D gene (5 bases). Germline V gives CDR1 LNHDA, CDR2 SQIVND (reference sequence). Trimming shortened V by 5 bases and J by 9 bases, and 13 bases separated the two germline ends. This CDR3 is 12 amino acids long. In DNA form, the CDR3 reads TGTGCCAGTAGTGCGCCCGGGGACCAAGCTTTCTTT. Translating gives CASSAPGDQAFF.

This chain joins TRBV6-4 and TRBJ1-6; 8 bases map to TRBD1. The CDR3 covers 13 residues. Germline V gene lookup returns CDR1 MRHNA and CDR2 SNTAGT. Germline trimming cut 8 bases from V and 7 bases from J; bases unmatched to any gene: 4. CDR3 sequence (DNA): TGTGCCAGCGGGACAGGCCCCAATTCACCCCTCCACTTT. As protein: CASGTGPNSPLHF.

V gene TRBV28 combines with J gene TRBJ1-5, with D uncertain. This CDR3 comprises 12 residues. Germline V gene sequence: CDR1 MDHEN, CDR2 SYDVKM. Trimming cost V 5 bases and J 11 bases, with 13 bases left between them. As DNA, the CDR3 is TGTGCCAGCAGTCAACTGAAACTGGCCCAGCATTTT. Encoded protein: CASSQLKLAQHF. The full variable domain, with the rest looked up from reference TRBV28 and TRBJ1-5, is DVKVTQSSRYLVKRTGEKVFLECVQDMDHENMFWYRQDPGLGLRLIYFSYDVKMKEKGDIPEGYSVSREKKERFSLILESASTNQTSMYLCASSQLKLAQHFGDGTRLSIL.

The chain carries TRBV28 and TRBJ1-1; D ambiguous. Per germline, CDR1 MDHEN and CDR2 SYDVKM. V was cut by 3 bases and J by 12 bases, with 14 bases left in between. The CDR3 has 12 amino acids. CDR3 amino acids: CASSLPLGGSFF. The CDR3 region has the DNA TGTGCCAGCAGTTTGCCGCTAGGCGGTTCTTTCTTT.